The rows below give T cell receptor beta chains drawn from one sample of a study of cytomegalovirus exposure and HLA in healthy donors. Repertoires were generated with immunoSEQ multiplex PCR, while TCRdb's copy carries only in-frame clones and drops some. This sample has 90,000 to 100,000 clones, with over 60% found just once. The source material was PBMCs. These receptors originate from a female donor in good health and CMV-seronegative. Both conserved end residues are part of each CDR3. The order of the fields is V gene, clone size, D gene, J gene, CDR3 protein, CDR3 DNA. D genes are given only for firm matches. The size field is filled for only some rows; it gives once, few, many or a size class.

v_gene: TRBV7-3; abundance: .; d_gene: .; j_gene: TRBJ2-2; CDR3aa: CASSPNTGELFF; CDR3nt: TGTGCCAGCAGTCCTAACACCGGGGAGCTGTTTTTT
v_gene: TRBV7-2; abundance: few; d_gene: TRBD1; j_gene: TRBJ1-1; CDR3aa: CASSFQTGAGTEAFF; CDR3nt: TGTGCCAGCAGCTTCCAGACAGGGGCCGGCACTGAAGCTTTCTTT
v_gene: TRBV7-3; abundance: .; d_gene: TRBD2; j_gene: TRBJ2-1; CDR3aa: CASSLNSRGLNNEQFF; CDR3nt: TGTGCCAGCAGCTTAAACTCGCGGGGACTAAACAATGAGCAGTTCTTC
v_gene: TRBV4-3; abundance: .; d_gene: .; j_gene: TRBJ1-3; CDR3aa: CASSPLWRGEGNTIYF; CDR3nt: TGCGCCAGCAGCCCCCTATGGCGGGGAGAAGGAAACACCATATATTTT
v_gene: TRBV10-3; abundance: .; d_gene: TRBD1; j_gene: TRBJ2-7; CDR3aa: CATAGQGVEQYF; CDR3nt: TGTGCCACCGCCGGACAGGGGGTCGAGCAGTACTTC
v_gene: TRBV9; abundance: .; d_gene: TRBD2; j_gene: TRBJ2-3; CDR3aa: CASSPSTARENPDTQYF; CDR3nt: TGTGCCAGCAGCCCTAGTACTGCGCGGGAGAACCCAGATACGCAGTATTTT
v_gene: TRBV19; abundance: .; d_gene: TRBD2; j_gene: TRBJ2-7; CDR3aa: CASSHGGGAGEQYF; CDR3nt: TGTGCCAGTAGCCACGGGGGAGGGGCAGGAGAGCAGTACTTC
v_gene: TRBV4-3; abundance: .; d_gene: .; j_gene: TRBJ2-2; CDR3aa: CASSQSAGATLLFF; CDR3nt: TGCGCCAGCAGCCAATCCGCAGGGGCGACTCTGCTGTTTTTT
v_gene: TRBV7-2; abundance: .; d_gene: .; j_gene: TRBJ2-7; CDR3aa: CASSLERLSFYEQYF; CDR3nt: TGTGCCAGCAGCTTAGAGCGTCTGAGCTTCTACGAGCAGTACTTC
v_gene: TRBV30; abundance: .; d_gene: .; j_gene: TRBJ1-3; CDR3aa: CAWSRNRQGNTIYF; CDR3nt: TGTGCCTGGAGTCGCAACCGACAGGGAAACACCATATATTTT
v_gene: TRBV5-1; abundance: .; d_gene: TRBD2; j_gene: TRBJ2-7; CDR3aa: CASSFVAGGSSYEQYF; CDR3nt: TGCGCCAGCAGTTTTGTAGCGGGAGGGTCCTCCTACGAGCAGTACTTC
v_gene: TRBV10-3; abundance: .; d_gene: .; j_gene: TRBJ2-7; CDR3aa: CAISETAYEQYF; CDR3nt: TGTGCCATCAGTGAGACGGCCTACGAGCAGTACTTC
v_gene: TRBV4-3; abundance: .; d_gene: .; j_gene: TRBJ2-7; CDR3aa: CASSQDGSRSYEQYF; CDR3nt: TGCGCCAGCAGCCAAGATGGGAGCCGATCCTACGAGCAGTACTTC
v_gene: TRBV5-1; abundance: few; d_gene: TRBD2; j_gene: TRBJ2-1; CDR3aa: CASSLTGTTYNEQFF; CDR3nt: TGCGCCAGCAGCTTAACCGGGACTACCTACAATGAGCAGTTCTTC
v_gene: TRBV5-4; abundance: .; d_gene: TRBD1; j_gene: TRBJ1-2; CDR3aa: CASSLGDRSPYGYTF; CDR3nt: TGTGCCAGCAGCTTGGGGGACAGGTCTCCCTATGGCTACACCTTC
v_gene: TRBV11-2; abundance: few; d_gene: TRBD1; j_gene: TRBJ2-7; CDR3aa: CASSSPSAGTAYEQYF; CDR3nt: TGTGCCAGCAGCTCCCCGTCGGCCGGGACAGCCTACGAGCAGTACTTC
v_gene: TRBV14; abundance: few; d_gene: .; j_gene: TRBJ2-1; CDR3aa: CASSGAGYNEQFF; CDR3nt: TGTGCCAGCTCCGGAGCGGGTTACAATGAGCAGTTCTTC
v_gene: TRBV7-6; abundance: .; d_gene: TRBD1; j_gene: TRBJ2-7; CDR3aa: CASSPRGSNFYEQYF; CDR3nt: TGTGCCAGCAGCCCCAGGGGGTCCAATTTTTACGAGCAGTACTTC
v_gene: TRBV18; abundance: .; d_gene: TRBD1; j_gene: TRBJ2-7; CDR3aa: CASSPRGERTGGYEQYF; CDR3nt: TGTGCCAGCTCACCACGAGGAGAGAGGACAGGAGGCTACGAGCAGTACTTC
v_gene: TRBV10-3; abundance: .; d_gene: .; j_gene: TRBJ2-7; CDR3aa: CAIRGQAPQSYEQYF; CDR3nt: TGTGCCATCAGAGGTCAGGCACCTCAGAGCTACGAGCAGTACTTC
v_gene: TRBV19; abundance: .; d_gene: TRBD2; j_gene: TRBJ2-1; CDR3aa: CASTSGWAGGPPHHNEQFF; CDR3nt: TGTGCCAGTACCTCGGGGTGGGCGGGGGGACCTCCACACCACAATGAGCAGTTCTTC
v_gene: TRBV5-1; abundance: .; d_gene: TRBD2; j_gene: TRBJ2-3; CDR3aa: CASSDDLRGSNTQYF; CDR3nt: TGCGCCAGCAGTGATGACCTGCGGGGGAGTAATACGCAGTATTTT
v_gene: TRBV27; abundance: .; d_gene: TRBD2; j_gene: TRBJ2-7; CDR3aa: CASSWTSGRAHYEQYF; CDR3nt: TGTGCCAGCAGTTGGACTAGCGGGAGGGCCCACTACGAGCAGTACTTC
v_gene: TRBV6-5; abundance: .; d_gene: TRBD1; j_gene: TRBJ2-7; CDR3aa: CASSTPGQGAYEQYF; CDR3nt: TGTGCCAGCAGTACTCCGGGACAGGGGGCCTACGAGCAGTACTTC
v_gene: TRBV7-9; abundance: once; d_gene: .; j_gene: TRBJ1-2; CDR3aa: CASSMDGRSRYTF; CDR3nt: TGTGCCAGCAGCATGGATGGCAGGTCTCGGTACACCTTC
v_gene: TRBV5-4; abundance: .; d_gene: .; j_gene: TRBJ1-1; CDR3aa: CASSLIGADTEAFF; CDR3nt: TGTGCCAGCAGCTTGATAGGGGCAGACACTGAAGCTTTCTTT
v_gene: TRBV28; abundance: few; d_gene: TRBD1; j_gene: TRBJ2-7; CDR3aa: CASSFNRGRSYEQYF; CDR3nt: TGTGCCAGCAGTTTTAACAGGGGGCGGTCCTACGAGCAGTACTTC
v_gene: TRBV11-2; abundance: .; d_gene: TRBD1; j_gene: TRBJ1-1; CDR3aa: CASSLGQDRPPTEAFF; CDR3nt: TGTGCCAGCAGCCTGGGACAGGATCGCCCCCCCACTGAAGCTTTCTTT
v_gene: TRBV4-1; abundance: .; d_gene: .; j_gene: TRBJ2-1; CDR3aa: CASSQDNVRGQFF; CDR3nt: TGCGCCAGCAGCCAAGATAATGTCCGGGGGCAGTTCTTC
v_gene: TRBV10-2; abundance: few; d_gene: .; j_gene: TRBJ1-5; CDR3aa: CASSRSEINQPQHF; CDR3nt: TGCGCCAGCTCCCGGAGCGAGATAAATCAGCCCCAGCATTTT
v_gene: TRBV7-8; abundance: .; d_gene: .; j_gene: TRBJ1-2; CDR3aa: CASSLRLVGRSDGYTF; CDR3nt: TGTGCCAGCAGCTTACGCCTAGTGGGGCGGTCGGATGGCTACACCTTC
v_gene: TRBV11-2; abundance: few; d_gene: .; j_gene: TRBJ2-1; CDR3aa: CASSPPGNEQFF; CDR3nt: TGTGCCAGCAGCCCCCCGGGGAATGAGCAGTTCTTC
v_gene: TRBV28; abundance: .; d_gene: .; j_gene: TRBJ2-3; CDR3aa: CASTVYGGSTDTQYF; CDR3nt: TGTGCCAGCACTGTTTACGGCGGGAGCACAGATACGCAGTATTTT
v_gene: TRBV19; abundance: .; d_gene: .; j_gene: TRBJ2-3; CDR3aa: CASSIAQTVDTQYF; CDR3nt: TGTGCCAGTAGTATAGCTCAGACAGTGGATACGCAGTATTTT
v_gene: TRBV4-1; abundance: .; d_gene: .; j_gene: TRBJ2-1; CDR3aa: CASSQGQGSEQFF; CDR3nt: TGCGCCAGCAGCCAAGGCCAGGGTTCTGAGCAGTTCTTC
v_gene: TRBV18; abundance: .; d_gene: TRBD1; j_gene: TRBJ1-1; CDR3aa: CASSPGQAELKNTEAFF; CDR3nt: TGTGCCAGCTCACCCGGACAGGCCGAACTAAAGAACACTGAAGCTTTCTTT
v_gene: TRBV19; abundance: few; d_gene: .; j_gene: TRBJ2-1; CDR3aa: CASSTYYDRSRRDEQFF; CDR3nt: TGTGCCAGTAGTACCTACTATGACAGATCCCGGAGGGATGAGCAGTTCTTC
v_gene: TRBV9; abundance: .; d_gene: .; j_gene: TRBJ1-3; CDR3aa: CASSVTGNGNTIYF; CDR3nt: TGTGCCAGCAGCGTCACAGGGAACGGAAACACCATATATTTT
v_gene: TRBV7-2; abundance: .; d_gene: TRBD2; j_gene: TRBJ2-3; CDR3aa: CASSLMIAGGIVDTQYF; CDR3nt: TGTGCCAGCAGCTTAATGATAGCGGGAGGCATAGTAGATACGCAGTATTTT
v_gene: TRBV15; abundance: .; d_gene: .; j_gene: TRBJ1-5; CDR3aa: CATSRGRGSPQHF; CDR3nt: TGTGCCACCAGCAGAGGACGGGGTTCGCCCCAGCATTTT
v_gene: TRBV27; abundance: .; d_gene: TRBD1; j_gene: TRBJ2-7; CDR3aa: CASGQGIEQYF; CDR3nt: TGTGCCAGTGGACAGGGGATTGAGCAGTACTTC